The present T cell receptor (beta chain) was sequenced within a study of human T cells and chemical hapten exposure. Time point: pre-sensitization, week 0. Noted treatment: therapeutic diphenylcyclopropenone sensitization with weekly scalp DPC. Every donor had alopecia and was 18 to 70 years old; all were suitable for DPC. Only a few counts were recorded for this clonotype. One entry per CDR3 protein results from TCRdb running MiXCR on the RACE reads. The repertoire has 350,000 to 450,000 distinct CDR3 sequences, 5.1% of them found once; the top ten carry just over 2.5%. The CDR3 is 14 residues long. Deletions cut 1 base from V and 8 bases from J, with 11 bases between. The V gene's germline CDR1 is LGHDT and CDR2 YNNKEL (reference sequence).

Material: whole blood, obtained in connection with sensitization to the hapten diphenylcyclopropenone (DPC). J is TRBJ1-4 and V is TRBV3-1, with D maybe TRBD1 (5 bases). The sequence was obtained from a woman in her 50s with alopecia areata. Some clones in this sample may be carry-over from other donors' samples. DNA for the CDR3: TGTGCCAGCAGCCAAGGAGGGGAAAGCGAAAAACTGTTTTTT. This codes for CASSQGGESEKLFF.